This is a list of T cell receptor beta chains from one sample in a study of T cell clusters in autoimmune cytopenias. TCRdb reprocessed the multiplex PCR reads and stores each CDR3 protein as one record, lacking DNA. Recorded for this sample: under 15,000 distinct CDR3 sequences. A further study also used this sample, focusing on T cell repertoires in aging, cancer and after chemotherapy.

Material: peripheral blood. These receptors were collected from a human donor in good health. Each CDR3 is given with its conserved first and last residue. Not every row has a clone size; where given, it reads once, few, many or a size class.

size	V	length	J	CDR3
-	TRBV27	12	TRBJ1-5	CASSQPVGPQHF
-	TRBV19	16	TRBJ1-3	CASSMTSPAPGNTIYF
medium-sized	TRBV11-1	15	TRBJ2-1	CASIPGRGTYNEQFF
-	TRBV6-2/TRBV6-3	14	TRBJ2-5	CASSYSGQEETQYF
-	TRBV12-3/TRBV12-4	15	TRBJ2-1	CASSGLAGSYNEQFF
-	TRBV7-6	19	TRBJ1-3	CASSPYDLRAPSSGNTIYF
-	TRBV19	16	TRBJ1-5	CASSHPRGAPNQPQHF
-	TRBV12-3/TRBV12-4	14	TRBJ2-1	CASGAGTGRDEQFF
-	TRBV19	14	TRBJ1-6	CASSTGTANSPLHF
-	TRBV7-6	16	TRBJ1-1	CASSLGWGQGNTEAFF
-	TRBV19	14	TRBJ2-1	CASRVSSGNAEQFF
-	TRBV13	18	TRBJ2-3	CASSLSQMVAGGTDTQYF
-	TRBV6-1	14	TRBJ1-1	CASSEFRGDTEAFF
-	TRBV5-4	15	TRBJ2-5	CASSTDSGLQETQYF
-	TRBV6-2/TRBV6-3	15	TRBJ2-6	CASSYSGTGANVLTF
-	TRBV15	13	TRBJ1-1	CATSRDWGTEAFF
medium-sized	TRBV19	11	TRBJ2-2	CASSNTGELFF
-	TRBV12-5	15	TRBJ2-1	CASGLTGQGFDGQFF
-	TRBV7-2	14	TRBJ2-5	CASSPRTAQETQYF
-	TRBV19	13	TRBJ1-1	CASSIMVNTEAFF
-	TRBV18	14	TRBJ2-2	CASSPFTHDRALFF
-	TRBV5-4	17	TRBJ1-4	CASSSRDRAEANEKLFF
-	TRBV15	15	TRBJ2-7	CATSRLGTGTYEQYF
-	TRBV6-5	17	TRBJ2-2	CASSFRYRGWNTGELFF
medium-sized	TRBV15	13	TRBJ2-1	CATSTPGVDEQFF
medium-sized	TRBV19	14	TRBJ2-2	CASHRQGNTGELFF
-	TRBV5-5	17	TRBJ2-5	CASSVLGDRSRQETQYF
-	TRBV5-6	14	TRBJ2-1	CASSLYGPQNEQFF
-	TRBV30	14	TRBJ2-7	CAWKTGTGGYEQYF
-	TRBV7-9	15	TRBJ2-3	CASSFYLAGTDTQYF
medium-sized	TRBV11-3	16	TRBJ2-3	CASSSQQGFGTDTQYF
-	TRBV6-2/TRBV6-3	14	TRBJ2-2	CACNRQAYTGELFF
-	TRBV28	15	TRBJ2-3	CASSLGDRAIDTQYF
-	TRBV30	13	TRBJ1-2	CAWSSGGNYGYTF
-	TRBV19	14	TRBJ1-1	CASSIGFGNTEAFF
-	TRBV19	16	TRBJ1-2	CASSMGARQDLDGYTF
medium-sized	TRBV15	15	TRBJ2-2	CATSGTTGSTGELFF
-	TRBV6-2/TRBV6-3	15	TRBJ2-1	CASSYLGGAYNEQFF
-	TRBV6-1	18	TRBJ2-4	CASSYSKPSGGYKNIQYF
-	TRBV11-3	15	TRBJ2-7	CASSATGQGFGEQYF
-	TRBV13	15	TRBJ1-5	CASSLAGDSNQPQHF
-	TRBV19	15	TRBJ1-1	CASSMLDRLNTEAFF
-	TRBV18	14	TRBJ2-2	CASSLGASSGELFF
-	TRBV19	15	TRBJ1-5	CASSISRQSRQPQHF
-	TRBV19	13	TRBJ2-5	CASKHRFRETQYF
-	TRBV6-2/TRBV6-3	16	TRBJ2-5	CASWRGQGGVQETQYF
medium-sized	TRBV29-1	13	TRBJ2-7	CSVRSDTAYEQYF
-	TRBV19	15	TRBJ1-1	CASSIPYRDNTEAFF
-	TRBV12-3/TRBV12-4	14	TRBJ1-6	CASSGGQASSPLHF
-	TRBV6-5	11	TRBJ2-3	CASRGGPTQYF
-	TRBV6-5	16	TRBJ1-2	CASSSDRDRLIYGYTF
medium-sized	TRBV30	17	TRBJ2-6	CAWSVGGSPPGANVLTF
-	TRBV5-5	16	TRBJ1-1	CASSLDRGGWSTEAFF